This T cell receptor (beta chain) is drawn from a study of vaccination effects on CD4 cells after COVID-19. This table comes from immunoSEQ multiplex PCR, and its TCRdb copy is limited to in-frame clones, with some not included. Of about 40,000 clones listed, about 67% are singletons. Cells that had been cultured for less than eleven days were the source of isolated CD4+ T cells. Two-dose BNT162b2 or mRNA-1273 vaccination was given to participants. This clone has just a few counts. The target antigen is unknown. V dropped 0 bases and J dropped 4 bases, with 12 bases sitting between them. CDR3 size: 15 residues. Germline V gene lookup returns CDR1 ENHRY and CDR2 SYGVKD.

The material was CD4+ T cells from PBMCs cultured without peptide, obtained after COVID-19 vaccination. The chain uses TRBV10-3 and TRBJ1-2; D is unclear. This sequence originates from a human donor who received a COVID-19 vaccine. This CDR3 is CAISESETVTYGYTF. The CDR3 nucleotides are TGTGCCATCAGTGAGTCCGAGACCGTTACCTATGGCTACACCTTC.